Listed below are T cell receptor beta chains from one sample, sequenced in a study of blood T cell repertoires in COVID-19. Profiled with immunoSEQ multiplex PCR; TCRdb holds only in-frame clones, not every one. In the table there are 450,000 to 500,000 clones, about nine tenths of which are singletons. Sequencing input: PBMCs or T cells enriched from blood (not recorded which). Receptors were obtained from a woman in her sixties who had recovered from COVID-19. CDR3s leave out the opening cysteine and the closing phenylalanine or tryptophan. The size field is filled for only some rows; it gives once, few, many or a size class.

J gene | V gene | CDR3 length | clone size | CDR3 protein
TRBJ1-4 | TRBV6-5 | 12 | NA | ATVVTGGNEKLF
TRBJ1-4 | TRBV28 | 10 | NA | AASATNEKLF
TRBJ2-2 | TRBV14 | 14 | NA | ASSLRLARDTGELF
TRBJ1-2 | TRBV7-8 | 11 | few | ASSLGANYGYT
TRBJ1-1 | TRBV24-1 | 11 | NA | ATRGQGDTEAF
TRBJ1-2 | TRBV2 | 11 | NA | ASNGQGVRGYT
TRBJ1-5 | TRBV20-1 | 13 | once | SASKGQGAGQPQH
TRBJ2-3 | TRBV9 | 13 | NA | ASSSGLAGTDTQY
TRBJ1-2 | TRBV5-4 | 13 | NA | ASSSPGQPIHGYT
TRBJ1-4 | TRBV4-1 | 13 | NA | ASSQDRGGGEKLF